This T cell receptor beta chain was identified during a study of T cell repertoires in cytomegalovirus infection. Background on the study: CMV infection and matching HLA type were both indicated by public TCR beta signatures.

Study findings and constraints: Within the response measured ex vivo, HLA-C-restricted CMV-specific TCR beta clonotypes were dominant.

This clonotype has a handful of counts. Its antigen is as yet unknown. CDR3 length equals 13 residues. Deletions cut 2 bases from V and 5 bases from J, with 10 bases between. The germline gives CDR1 MDHEN, CDR2 SYDVKM. One entry per CDR3 protein results from TCRdb running MiXCR on the reads. The sample gives 650,000 to 900,000 distinct CDR3 sequences, about 29% of which show up once; over 10% is in the top ten. This clonotype was sampled from a human donor in good health (CMV status not recorded). Some clones in this sample may be carry-over from other donors' samples. J is TRBJ2-7 and V is TRBV28; D uncertain. Sequencing was performed on cultured CD8+ T cells from PBMCs, taken from culture after CMV antigen stimulation. The DNA of the CDR3 is TGTGCCAGCAGTTTAGGTCGGCCCAACGAGCAGTACGTC. It specifies CASSLGRPNEQYV.